The source of this TCR beta chain is a study of post-analysis software for immune sequencing data. As to this clonotype: Its antigen is as yet unknown.

Study-wide results and limits: About 5 TRBV segments (TRBV5-6, TRBV5-1 and TRBV20-1 among them) occurred more frequently in patients than in controls.

The CDR3 is 13 amino acids. Looked up from germline, CDR1 is LGHDT and CDR2 is YNNKEL (reference sequence). Trimming at V came to 6 bases and at J to 1 base, leaving 0 bases not matched to a gene. Included in the TCR beta cDNA libraries were unique molecular identifiers. TCRdb itself ran the PCR reads through MiXCR, one entry per CDR3 protein. The sample gives hundreds of thousands of distinct CDR3 sequences, 36% of which show up once; around 4.8% is in the top ten. J is TRBJ2-1 and V is TRBV3-1; 7 nucleotides agree with TRBD1. Sequences were obtained from blood. The clonotype comes from a girl aged 5-17 years with multiple sclerosis. CDR3 sequence reads: CASRGQSYNEQFF. CDR3 bases: TGTGCCAGCAGGGGACAGTCCTACAATGAGCAGTTCTTC.